The entry below gives a single TCR beta chain sequence along with its context. Its antigen is as yet unknown. This sample stems from a study of T cells in Graves' hyperthyroidism and ophthalmopathy. TCR beta CDR3 regions were amplified from RNA transcripts. First-round RT-PCR with HTBI primers amplified the TCR CDR3 region. Each CDR3 protein is one row after TCRdb ran MiXCR on the multiplex PCR reads. The sample contains about 510,000 distinct CDR3 sequences, approximately 49% of which appear only once. Germline CDR1 and CDR2: SEHNR and FQNEAQ (reference sequence). The CDR3 totals 14 residues. Trimming took off 4 bases at V and 4 bases at J, with 13 bases between the two ends. Exclusion criteria comprised uncontrolled infection, other autoimmune disease, pregnancy or lactation. On the basis of clinical symptoms, serum thyroxine and TRAb, thyroid ultrasound and orbital computed tomography, diagnoses were made.

Study-wide results and caveats: Expanded thyroid clonotypes (above 0.001) were mostly also found in blood. In validation, the model predicted ophthalmopathy. These predictions came a median roughly 7.1 months before onset.

V gene TRBV7-9 combines with J gene TRBJ1-2, with D possibly TRBD1 on 5 matching bases. This clonotype originated in an adult woman with Graves' disease, either hyperthyroidism or ophthalmopathy (not recorded which). Sequencing was carried out using peripheral blood or thyroid tissue (not recorded which). CDR3 amino acids: CASSSHPGFYGYTF. The CDR3 nucleotides read TGTGCCAGCAGCTCGCACCCAGGGTTCTATGGCTACACCTTC.